These 27 T cell receptor beta chains originate from one sample sequenced in a study of beta chain features in type 1 diabetes. These receptors lack a known antigen. Sequenced material consisted of expressed TCRB transcripts (all of the isolated RNA was reverse transcribed). Only in-frame clones appear in the TCRdb table, and some are missing; sequencing was by immunoSEQ multiplex PCR. The sample consists of 130,000 or so clones, around 15% of them appearing once. The study, taken as a whole, reports: All four CD4+ subsets of Type 1 diabetes patients contained TCRB CDR3s that were moderately but significantly shorter.

The sequenced sample was central memory CD4+ T cells from blood. All receptors come from a man in his late teens or twenties with type 1 diabetes.

The chain combines TRBV5-1 with TRBJ2-7; no firm D call. The CDR3 covers 11 residues. Germline V gene sequence: CDR1 SGHRS, CDR2 YFSETQ. V shed 4 bases and J shed 3 bases, with 5 bases lying between them. This CDR3 reads CASSDGYEQYF. For the CDR3, the DNA is TGCGCCAGCAGCGACGGCTACGAGCAGTACTTC.

The J gene is TRBJ2-5, the V gene TRBV16; no clear D. CDR1 and CDR2 from the germline V gene are KGHSY and FQNENV. Deletions cut 0 bases from V and 2 bases from J, with 10 bases between. This CDR3 is built from 15 residues. CDR3 DNA sequence: TGTGCCAGCAGCCAATCAGGAACATCACAAGAGACCCAGTACTTC. As protein: CASSQSGTSQETQYF.

The sample holds many counts of this clone. J is TRBJ2-3 and V is TRBV6-6, with 10 bases matching TRBD2. With 7 bases clipped from V and 7 bases from J, the junction kept 8 bases outside the gene matches. Germline CDR1 is MNHNY and CDR2 is SVGAGI (reference sequence). The CDR3 length is 14 residues. The CDR3 nucleotides read TGTGCCAGCACCTCATTAGCGGGGGGTAATACGCAGTATTTT. Translating it yields CASTSLAGGNTQYF.

This clone was observed a few times. V gene TRBV4-1 combines with J gene TRBJ2-7; D assignment may be TRBD1 or TRBD2 (6 bases each). Deletions cut 4 bases from V and 5 bases from J, with 18 bases between. CDR1 and CDR2 from the germline V gene are MGHRA and YSYEKL. The CDR3 extends over 15 amino acids. The CDR3: CASSRVRGPGDEQYF. The DNA for the CDR3 is TGCGCCAGCAGCCGTGTTCGGGGGCCAGGCGACGAGCAGTACTTC.

The CDR3 DNA is TGTGCCAGCAGATATGGACAGGGCCAGATCTACGAGCAGTACTTC. It codes for CASRYGQGQIYEQYF. The chain links TRBV28 to TRBJ2-7, with 8 positions matching TRBD1. This CDR3 is 15 amino acids long. Germline-derived CDR1 and CDR2 are MDHEN and SYDVKM. V lost 6 bases and J lost 3; bases outside the gene matches: 10.

The CDR3 sequence is CASSPSVDTDTQYF. The CDR3 DNA follows: TGTGCCAGCAGCCCCAGTGTTGACACAGATACGCAGTATTTT. V usage is TRBV2 and J usage is TRBJ2-3; D is unclear. Trimming shortened V by 6 bases and J by 2 bases, and 12 bases separated the two germline ends. CDR3 length: 14 amino acids. The germline CDR1 and CDR2 sequences are SNHLY and FYNNEI.

The chain has TRBV7-2 and TRBJ2-3; no reliable D call. The CDR3 has 14 amino acids. Germline V gene lookup returns CDR1 SGHTA and CDR2 FQGNSA. Between the trimmed V and J ends, which lost 5 bases and 5 bases, there was a span of 14 bases. The CDR3 DNA reads TGTGCCAGCAGCCCTAGTAGGAGTCGAGATACGCAGTATTTT. Its translation: CASSPSRSRDTQYF.

V is TRBV7-6 and J is TRBJ1-2; D remains unclear. Trimming cost V 1 base and J 3 bases, with 6 bases left between them. Per the germline V gene, CDR1 is SGHVS and CDR2 is FNYEAQ. This CDR3 has 13 amino acids. Here the CDR3 reads CASSLGPDYGYTF. CDR3 nucleotides: TGTGCCAGCAGCTTAGGGCCCGACTATGGCTACACCTTC. The full variable domain, with the rest looked up from reference TRBV7-6 and TRBJ1-2, is GAGVSQSPRYKVTKRGQDVALRCDPISGHVSLYWYRQALGQGPEFLTYFNYEAQQDKSGLPNDRFSAERPEGSISTLTIQRTEQRDSAMYRCASSLGPDYGYTFGSGTRLTVV.

This clone turned up a few times. The chain employs TRBV30 and TRBJ1-5; 8 nucleotides line up with TRBD1. Losses at the gene ends were 2 bases for V and 4 bases for J; bases not matched to a gene: 7. Germline V gene lookup returns CDR1 GTSNPN and CDR2 SVGIG (reference sequence). The CDR3 has 15 residues. The CDR3 region is CAWSQGQGGNQPQHF. CDR3 nucleotide sequence: TGTGCCTGGAGTCAAGGACAGGGAGGGAATCAGCCCCAGCATTTT.

The genes are TRBV28 and TRBJ2-5; D unclear. The germline V and J ends were trimmed by 6 bases and 5 bases, with 13 bases remaining between them. Germline CDR1 and CDR2: MDHEN and SYDVKM. CDR3 length equals 13 residues. This CDR3 reads CASRGPPVETQYF. The CDR3 DNA sequence: TGTGCCAGCAGGGGCCCCCCCGTTGAGACCCAGTACTTC.

This clone was counted only a few times. The CDR3 protein is CASNSVGLGYNEQFF. CDR3 DNA: TGTGCCAGCAACTCTGTCGGGTTGGGGTACAATGAGCAGTTCTTC. The rearrangement uses TRBV27 and TRBJ2-1; unclear D gene. V lost 7 bases and J 4 bases, leaving 17 bases between the germline ends. The germline CDR1 and CDR2 sequences are MNHEY and SMNVEV (reference sequence). This CDR3 has 15 residues.

J is TRBJ1-1 and V is TRBV9, with TRBD1 as a possible D gene (5 bases). V was shortened by 2 bases and J by 5 bases, with 7 bases between the two germline ends. This CDR3 region has 12 residues. Looked up from germline, CDR1 is SGDLS and CDR2 is YYNGEE. CDR3 nucleotide sequence: TGTGCCAGCAGCGTTCGACAGACTGAAGCTTTCTTT. Protein: CASSVRQTEAFF.

The rearrangement joins TRBV30 to TRBJ1-1; D unclear. CDR3 length equals 12 residues. V was pared by 0 bases and J by 10 bases, with 12 bases between. Germline CDR1 reads GTSNPN; CDR2 reads SVGIG (reference sequence). In nucleotides, the CDR3 is TGTGCCTGGAGTGTCCGGGCGAACTCAGCTTTCTTT. This sequence encodes CAWSVRANSAFF.

This clone was seen more than once but under ten times. V usage is TRBV5-1 and J usage is TRBJ2-1, with TRBD2 identical over 7 bases. CDR1 is SGHRS and CDR2 is YFSETQ in the germline V gene. The CDR3 runs to 17 residues. V was pared by 4 bases and J by 0 bases, with 10 bases of the junction left unmatched. The CDR3 here is CASSPGAGSPSYNEQFF. As DNA, the CDR3 is TGCGCCAGCAGCCCGGGAGCGGGGAGTCCCTCCTACAATGAGCAGTTCTTC.

This clone was counted only a few times. V gene TRBV7-2 combines with J gene TRBJ1-5; perhaps TRBD1 as D (5 bases). Trimming stripped 5 bases from V and 5 bases from J, with 13 bases between. CDR3 length: 14 residues. The germline CDR1 and CDR2 sequences are SGHTA and FQGNSA. In DNA, the CDR3 is TGTGCCAGCAGCCGTCGGGACGCTCATCAGCCCCAGCATTTT. Translated: CASSRRDAHQPQHF.

CDR3 nucleotide sequence: TGTGCCAGCAGTCGTCCCGGGACAGGTACCTATGGCTACACCTTC. Its protein product is CASSRPGTGTYGYTF. The V and J genes are TRBV2 and TRBJ1-2; 8 bases are shared with TRBD1. V was pared by 5 bases and J by 4 bases, with 9 bases of the junction left unmatched. The CDR3 runs 15 residues. Germline V CDR1 and CDR2: SNHLY, FYNNEI.

The rearrangement uses TRBV9 and TRBJ1-1; unclear D gene. Trimming took off 0 bases at V and 1 base at J, with 7 bases between the two ends. CDR3 size: 14 residues. Germline values: CDR1 SGDLS, CDR2 YYNGEE. As DNA, the CDR3 is TGTGCCAGCAGCGTAGGGGCAGGGAACACTGAAGCTTTCTTT. It yields the protein CASSVGAGNTEAFF.

Only a few counts were recorded for this clone. The chain carries TRBV7-2 and TRBJ1-1, with a possible D match to TRBD1 (6 bases). V shed 1 base and J shed 1 base, with 7 bases lying between them. The germline V gene encodes CDR1 SGHTA and CDR2 FQGNSA. The CDR3 spans 14 residues. CDR3 coding DNA: TGTGCCAGCAGCTTAGAGACAGGGAACACTGAAGCTTTCTTT. Amino acids: CASSLETGNTEAFF.

The gene calls are TRBV21-1 and TRBJ2-5; the table's TRBD1 call for D was not verified on the DNA. TRBV21-1 is annotated as a pseudogene. There are 15 residues in the CDR3. This chain's CDR3 is CANEPGQGNQETQYF. The CDR3 DNA sequence: TGTGCCAACGAGCCGGGACAGGGGAACCAAGAGACCCAGTACTTC.

The chain combines TRBV5-4 with TRBJ1-4, with 9 nucleotides matching TRBD1. Germline CDR1 reads SGHNT; CDR2 reads YYREEE (reference sequence). The trim removed 3 bases at V and 8 bases at J, leaving 8 bases unmatched. This CDR3 contains 15 residues. This CDR3 reads CASSSGGTGREKLFF. The CDR3, as DNA: TGTGCCAGCAGCTCCGGGGGGACAGGGAGGGAAAAACTGTTTTTT.

This rearrangement joins TRBV4-3 to TRBJ1-6; 7 bases match TRBD1. CDR1 is LGHNA, CDR2 YSLEER, per germline. V trimming: 0 bases; J trimming: 8 bases; junction bases outside the gene matches: 4. This CDR3 region has 15 residues. CDR3 protein: CASSQDGTAYSPLHF. DNA for the CDR3: TGCGCCAGCAGCCAAGATGGGACAGCGTATTCACCCCTCCACTTT.

The table lists this clone with a few counts. The chain couples TRBV6-1 to TRBJ2-7; possibly TRBD1 for D (5 bases). Germline V CDR1 and CDR2: MNHNS, SASEGT. V was pared by 8 bases and J by 3 bases, with 17 bases between. The CDR3 contains 14 residues. The chain's CDR3 is CASSYDSALYEQYF. For the CDR3, the DNA is TGTGCCAGCTCCTACGACAGCGCTCTCTACGAGCAGTACTTC.

The chain couples TRBV7-9 to TRBJ2-1; 8 bases map to TRBD1. The length of the CDR3 is 14 residues. Germline V gene sequence: CDR1 SEHNR, CDR2 FQNEAQ (reference sequence). Trimming cost V 5 bases and J 2 bases; bases outside gene matches: 2. The CDR3 DNA follows: TGTGCCAGCAGCGAACAGGGGGCCTACAATGAGCAGTTCTTC. It encodes CASSEQGAYNEQFF.

This clone has only a few counts. The chain combines TRBV7-2 with TRBJ2-3; no clear D gene. Per germline, CDR1 SGHTA and CDR2 FQGNSA. Trimming cost V 4 bases and J 0 bases, with 11 bases left between them. CDR3 length equals 15 residues. The CDR3 protein is CASSSQYTSTDTQYF. The CDR3 DNA is TGTGCCAGCAGCTCGCAGTACACTAGCACAGATACGCAGTATTTT.

The gene calls are TRBV7-9 and TRBJ2-5, with unresolved D. CDR1 and CDR2 (germline): SEHNR, FQNEAQ (reference sequence). CDR3 length: 8 amino acids. The CDR3 DNA follows: TGTGCGGCGGAGACCCAGTACTTC. The encoded protein is CAAETQYF.

The V and J genes are TRBV9 and TRBJ1-5; D ambiguous. CDR3 length equals 13 residues. Looked up from germline, CDR1 is SGDLS and CDR2 is YYNGEE. V gave up 1 base and J gave up 5 bases, with 7 bases separating them. Written as DNA, the CDR3 is TGTGCCAGCAGCGTAAGCGGGGATCAGCCCCAGCATTTT. Translation gives CASSVSGDQPQHF. Based on the CDR3 plus reference TRBV9 and TRBJ1-5, the full variable domain is DSGVTQTPKHLITATGQRVTLRCSPRSGDLSVYWYQQSLDQGLQFLIQYYNGEERAKGNILERFSAQQFPDLHSELNLSSLELGDSALYFCASSVSGDQPQHFGDGTRLSIL.

This clone occurred a few times. The chain employs TRBV12-5 and TRBJ2-1; D possibly corresponds to TRBD2 (6 bases). This CDR3 is 13 amino acids long. Trimming shortened V by 6 bases and J by 5 bases, and 11 bases separated the two germline ends. Germline CDR1 is LGHNT and CDR2 is FRNRAP. CDR3 protein: CASGRGEDNEQFF. The CDR3 bases are TGTGCTAGTGGGCGTGGGGAGGACAATGAGCAGTTCTTC.